Listed here is a single T cell receptor (beta chain). Its antigen remains unknown. The V gene lost 5 bases and the J gene lost 7 bases, with 15 bases spanning the gap. Germline lookup yields CDR1 SGHDT and CDR2 YYEEEE. The CDR3 has 13 amino acids. The repertoire was sequenced with immunoSEQ multiplex PCR; TCRdb's copy has only in-frame clones and lacks some. Altogether roughly 46,000 clones are present, 65% to 85% being singletons, with the ten largest covering roughly 4.5%. Specified time point: week 47, end of study. Doses consisted of 300 ug of mutant IDH1 20-mer peptide each, paired with topical imiquimod. Every donor had a new WHO grade 3 or 4 astrocytoma that was IDH1-mutant, with loss of nuclear ATRX. The data are from a study of a mutant IDH1 vaccine in newly diagnosed glioma. Study context: Sex distribution of treated patients was about 62% male and roughly 40% female; mean age was around 40 years. Those enrolled had earlier been treated with radiotherapy, temozolomide, or both, mostly both.

V usage is TRBV5-6 and J usage is TRBJ2-5; a weak D match, TRBD2 (5 bases). This receptor was obtained from a woman between 25 and 40 years old with glioma. Some clones in this sample may be carry-over from other donors' samples. Sequences were derived from PBMCs, sampled from a glioma patient whose treatment included an IDH1 peptide vaccine. The DNA of the CDR3 is TGTGCCAGCAGTCTAGCCACTCCAGGGACCCAGTACTTC. Translation: CASSLATPGTQYF. The full variable domain, with the rest looked up from reference TRBV5-6 and TRBJ2-5, is DAGVTQSPTHLIKTRGQQVTLRCSPKSGHDTVSWYQQALGQGPQFIFQYYEEEERQRGNFPDRFSGHQFPNYSSELNVNALLLGDSALYLCASSLATPGTQYFGPGTRLLVL.